Below are 11 T cell receptor beta chains sequenced from a single sample in a study of cytomegalovirus exposure and HLA in healthy donors. PCR employed 60 Vbeta and 13 Jbeta primers. TCRdb's copy holds only in-frame clones and misses some; the assay was immunoSEQ multiplex PCR. The sample lists 150,000 to 200,000 clones; 77% were seen once. Sample: PBMCs. These receptors were taken from a man younger than 35 in good health and CMV-seronegative.

The V call is TRBV19, the J call TRBJ2-6; possibly TRBD2 for D (5 bases). Germline V gene data show CDR1 as LNHDA and CDR2 as SQIVND (reference sequence). CDR3 length: 15 amino acids. Trimming stripped 3 bases from V and 2 bases from J, with 8 bases between. Written as DNA, the CDR3 is TGTGCCAGTAGTATTGAAGCGGCTGGGGCCAACGTCCTGACTTTC. Translation gives CASSIEAAGANVLTF.

The V call is TRBV12-5, the J call TRBJ1-5; TRBD1 aligns across 9 bases. The CDR3 spans 17 residues. In germline, CDR1 is LGHNT, CDR2 FRNRAP. J lost 5 bases, V lost 2 bases, and 10 bases had no gene match. CDR3 residues: CASGLWGTGTKDQPQHF. CDR3 bases: TGTGCTAGTGGTTTGTGGGGGACAGGGACGAAGGATCAGCCCCAGCATTTT.

The rearrangement uses TRBV7-9 and TRBJ2-2; 7 positions match TRBD2. CDR3 length: 18 amino acids. The trim removed 1 base at V and 3 bases at J, leaving 11 bases unmatched. CDR1 and CDR2 from the germline V gene are SEHNR and FQNEAQ (reference sequence). CDR3 sequence: CASSLDGGAGRYTGELFF. CDR3 nucleotide sequence: TGTGCCAGCAGCTTAGACGGAGGAGCGGGACGATACACCGGGGAGCTGTTTTTT.

This clone appeared a few times. This chain uses TRBV6-5 with TRBJ2-1, with 9 bases fitting TRBD2. This CDR3 region has 15 residues. V shed 6 bases and J 9 bases; nucleotides not matched to a gene: 12. Germline assignment: CDR1 MNHEY and CDR2 SVGAGI. CDR3 region: CASSPPGTSSGEQFF. The CDR3 nucleotides read TGTGCCAGCAGCCCCCCCGGGACTAGCTCTGGTGAGCAGTTCTTC.

This rearrangement joins TRBV18 to TRBJ1-6, with D possibly being TRBD1 (5 bases). The V end lost 2 bases, the J end lost 7 bases, and 6 bases lay between the germline ends. This CDR3 region has 13 residues. The germline CDR1 and CDR2 sequences are KGHSH and LQKENI. CDR3 bases: TGTGCCAGCTCACCATCAGGGAATTCACCCCTCCACTTT. This gives the protein CASSPSGNSPLHF. Full variable domain (missing parts from reference TRBV18 and TRBJ1-6): NAGVMQNPRHLVRRRGQEARLRCSPMKGHSHVYWYRQLPEEGLKFMVYLQKENIIDESGMPKERFSAEFPKEGPSILRIQQVVRGDSAAYFCASSPSGNSPLHFGNGTRLTVT.

The chain recombines TRBV30 with TRBJ1-3; D is ambiguous. Trimming shortened V by 0 bases and J by 0 bases, and 9 bases separated the two germline ends. Germline V gene sequence: CDR1 GTSNPN, CDR2 SVGIG (reference sequence). The CDR3 consists of 15 residues. In DNA form, the CDR3 reads TGTGCCTGGAGTGTTAGTATAAACTCTGGAAACACCATATATTTT. Translating it yields CAWSVSINSGNTIYF.

The chain carries TRBV9 and TRBJ1-4, with TRBD1 as a possible D gene (5 bases). This CDR3 has 15 residues. The V end was cut by 4 bases, the J end by 5 bases, with 15 bases between. CDR1 SGDLS and CDR2 YYNGEE come from the germline V gene. DNA for the CDR3: TGTGCCAGCAGCTTCCTCGGGGACTCGAATGAAAAACTGTTTTTT. This translates into CASSFLGDSNEKLFF.

In this sample, this clone turned up a few times. The chain uses TRBV2 and TRBJ2-1; the D is unclear. Germline-derived CDR1 and CDR2 are SNHLY and FYNNEI. V lost 5 bases to trimming and J lost 9 bases, with 8 bases between them. This CDR3 comprises 11 residues. This CDR3 reads CASSQEGEQFF. CDR3 DNA sequence: TGTGCCAGCAGTCAGGAAGGTGAGCAGTTCTTC.

This chain's CDR3 is CASSQRGAKDYWEQYF. In DNA form, the CDR3 reads TGTGCCAGTAGTCAAAGAGGCGCGAAGGATTATTGGGAGCAGTACTTC. The chain links TRBV19 to TRBJ2-7; no clear D. Trimming took off 5 bases at V and 7 bases at J, with 24 bases between the two ends. The CDR3 has 16 residues. Germline CDR1 is LNHDA and CDR2 is SQIVND (reference sequence).

In its sample, this clone was seen once. This chain uses TRBV18 with TRBJ1-1; weak D call: TRBD1 (6 bases). The V gene's germline CDR1 is KGHSH and CDR2 LQKENI. The CDR3 consists of 17 residues. The V gene lost 5 bases and the J gene lost 3 bases, with 22 bases spanning the gap. CDR3 bases: TGTGCCAGCTCATCTTTACTGGAACAGGGTGGGGACACTGAAGCTTTCTTT. Translated: CASSSLLEQGGDTEAFF.

The V and J genes are TRBV13 and TRBJ2-5, with D tentatively TRBD1 (6 bases). The CDR3 is 13 amino acids. Germline values: CDR1 PRHDT, CDR2 FYEKMQ (reference sequence). The ends were cut back, 3 bases at V and 4 bases at J, with 9 bases in the middle. CDR3 residues: CASSLQGRETQYF. In DNA form, the CDR3 reads TGTGCCAGCAGCTTGCAGGGGCGAGAGACCCAGTACTTC.